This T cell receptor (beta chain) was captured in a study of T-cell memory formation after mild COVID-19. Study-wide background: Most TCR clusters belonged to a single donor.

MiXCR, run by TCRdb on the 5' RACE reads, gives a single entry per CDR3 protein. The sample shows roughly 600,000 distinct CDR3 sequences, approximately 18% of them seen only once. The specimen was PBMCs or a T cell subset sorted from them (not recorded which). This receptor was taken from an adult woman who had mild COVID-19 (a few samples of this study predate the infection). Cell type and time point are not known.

For the CDR3, the DNA is TGCAGGACGGGGAGTGGCCACGAGCAGTACTTC. Protein product: CRTGSGHEQYF. The gene calls are TRBV20-1 and TRBJ2-7; D might be TRBD2 (5 bases). The CDR3 contains 11 residues. Per germline, CDR1 DFQATT and CDR2 SNEGSKA (reference sequence).